The rows below give T cell receptor beta chains drawn from one sample of a study of cytomegalovirus exposure and HLA in healthy donors. Assay used: immunoSEQ multiplex PCR; TCRdb lists only in-frame clones, some missing. The sample lists some 180,000 clones; over 60% were seen once. Sequencing was performed on PBMCs. The receptors were gathered from a man aged 18 to 29 in good health and CMV-seronegative. CDR3s leave out the opening cysteine and the closing phenylalanine or tryptophan. Each record gives: V gene, clone size, CDR3 protein. Only part of the rows carry a size: once, few, many, or a class if the clone is expanded.

V: TRBV6-1; size: -; CDR3: ASSVDRVSDGYT
V: TRBV27; size: -; CDR3: ASSLSGLARQGPYEQY
V: TRBV9; size: few; CDR3: ASSFRDSWYEQY
V: TRBV6-5; size: -; CDR3: ATRRNGESPLH
V: TRBV19; size: -; CDR3: ASSTPGGNWGYT
V: TRBV19; size: few; CDR3: ASSIRQGRTDTQY
V: TRBV30; size: -; CDR3: AWTGRLHSPLH
V: TRBV20-1; size: few; CDR3: SAKPGLEQF
V: TRBV30; size: -; CDR3: AWSAFGLGGGSYNEQF
V: TRBV6-1; size: -; CDR3: ASSEVARVWYGYT
V: TRBV7-6; size: few; CDR3: ASSLGPTTPTGNTIY
V: TRBV27; size: -; CDR3: ASSFPGLQRAEQY
V: TRBV2; size: -; CDR3: ASTLSGTVNEAF
V: TRBV6-1; size: -; CDR3: ASGPGGAQPQH
V: TRBV7-9; size: once; CDR3: SSSYRDTEAF
V: TRBV5-1; size: -; CDR3: ASSLGSAGTFEQY
V: TRBV5-1; size: -; CDR3: ASSFVAGAQETQY
V: TRBV19; size: -; CDR3: ASREARPGGYQPQH
V: TRBV30; size: -; CDR3: AWSRGETQY
V: TRBV30; size: -; CDR3: AWSPGKTNEKLF